This T cell receptor (beta chain) was found in a study of T cell changes during pregnancy in multiple sclerosis. The CDR3 sequence is 15 residues long. In germline, CDR1 is MNHEY, CDR2 SVGAGI. Trimming shortened V by 6 bases and J by 0 bases, and 14 bases separated the two germline ends. The data were produced by immunoSEQ multiplex PCR, yet TCRdb's version contains in-frame clones alone and is incomplete. This sample has almost 50,000 clones; approximately 92% occur once, and the top ten carry 0.99%. The clonotype originates from a female donor with multiple sclerosis, enrolled in a pregnancy study. The source was peripheral blood, collected after pregnancy. The rearrangement uses TRBV6-5 and TRBJ1-1, with no clear D. CDR3 in amino acids: CASSPLVRLNTEAFF. In DNA, the CDR3 is TGTGCCAGCAGCCCCCTCGTGAGGTTGAACACTGAAGCTTTCTTT.